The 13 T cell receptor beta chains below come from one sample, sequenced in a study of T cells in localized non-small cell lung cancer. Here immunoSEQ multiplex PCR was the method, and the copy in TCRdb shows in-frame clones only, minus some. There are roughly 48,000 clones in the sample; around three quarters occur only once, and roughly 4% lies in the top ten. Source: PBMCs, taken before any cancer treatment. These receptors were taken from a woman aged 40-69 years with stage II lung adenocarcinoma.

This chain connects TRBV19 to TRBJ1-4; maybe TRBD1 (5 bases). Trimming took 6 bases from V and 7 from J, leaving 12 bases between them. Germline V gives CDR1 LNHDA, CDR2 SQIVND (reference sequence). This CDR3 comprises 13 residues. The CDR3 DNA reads TGTGCCAGTAGAAACTGGGACGGTGAAAAACTGTTTTTT. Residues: CASRNWDGEKLFF.

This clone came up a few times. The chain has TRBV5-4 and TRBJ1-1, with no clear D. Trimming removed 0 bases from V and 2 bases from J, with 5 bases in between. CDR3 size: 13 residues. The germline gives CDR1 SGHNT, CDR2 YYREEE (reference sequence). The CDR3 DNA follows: TGTGCCAGCAGCTTGGTTAGTAACACTGAAGCTTTCTTT. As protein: CASSLVSNTEAFF.

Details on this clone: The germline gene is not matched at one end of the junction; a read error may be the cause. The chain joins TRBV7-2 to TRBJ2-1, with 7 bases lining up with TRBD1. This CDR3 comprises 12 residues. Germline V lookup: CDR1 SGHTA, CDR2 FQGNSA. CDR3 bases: TGTGCCAGCAGTTTAGGGGGCGGTGAGCAGTTCTTC. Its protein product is CASSLGGGEQFF.

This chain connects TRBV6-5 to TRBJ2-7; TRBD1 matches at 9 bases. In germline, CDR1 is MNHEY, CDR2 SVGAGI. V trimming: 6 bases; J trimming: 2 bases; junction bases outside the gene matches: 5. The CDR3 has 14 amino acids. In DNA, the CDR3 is TGTGCCAGCAGCTCGACAGGGGGAACCTACGAGCAGTACTTC. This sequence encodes CASSSTGGTYEQYF.

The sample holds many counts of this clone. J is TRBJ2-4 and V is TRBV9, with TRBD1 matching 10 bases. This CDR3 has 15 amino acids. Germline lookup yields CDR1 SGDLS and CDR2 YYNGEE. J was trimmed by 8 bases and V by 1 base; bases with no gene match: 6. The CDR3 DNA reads TGTGCCAGCAGCGTACGGGGGACAGGGGAGGACATTCAGTACTTC. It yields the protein CASSVRGTGEDIQYF. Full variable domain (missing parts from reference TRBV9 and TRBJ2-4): DSGVTQTPKHLITATGQRVTLRCSPRSGDLSVYWYQQSLDQGLQFLIQYYNGEERAKGNILERFSAQQFPDLHSELNLSSLELGDSALYFCASSVRGTGEDIQYFGAGTRLSVL.

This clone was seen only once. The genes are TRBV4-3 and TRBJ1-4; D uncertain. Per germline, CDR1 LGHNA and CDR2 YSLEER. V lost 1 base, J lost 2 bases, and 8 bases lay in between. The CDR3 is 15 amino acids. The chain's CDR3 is CASSQAFWTNEKLFF. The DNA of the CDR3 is TGCGCCAGCAGCCAAGCGTTTTGGACTAATGAAAAACTGTTTTTT.

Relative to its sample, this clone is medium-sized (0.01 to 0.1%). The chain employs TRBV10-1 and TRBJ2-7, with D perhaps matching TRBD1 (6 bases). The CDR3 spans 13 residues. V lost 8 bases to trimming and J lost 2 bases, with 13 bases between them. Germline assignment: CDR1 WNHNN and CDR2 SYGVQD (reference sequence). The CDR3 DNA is TGCGCCAGCCCGGGGACAAGGCCCTACGAGCAGTACTTC. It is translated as CASPGTRPYEQYF.

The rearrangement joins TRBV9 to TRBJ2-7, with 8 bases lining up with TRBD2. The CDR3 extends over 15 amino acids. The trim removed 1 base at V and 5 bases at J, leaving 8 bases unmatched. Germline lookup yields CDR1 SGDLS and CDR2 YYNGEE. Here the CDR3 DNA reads TGTGCCAGCAGCGTAAACCCACGGGAGGGGGACGAGCAGTACTTC. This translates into CASSVNPREGDEQYF.

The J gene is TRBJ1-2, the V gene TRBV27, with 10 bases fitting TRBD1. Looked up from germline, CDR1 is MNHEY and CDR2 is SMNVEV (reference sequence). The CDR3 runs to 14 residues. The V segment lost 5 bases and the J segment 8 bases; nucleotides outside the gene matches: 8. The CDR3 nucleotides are TGTGCCAGCAGTGAGGACAGGGGGAGAATAGGCTACACCTTC. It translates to CASSEDRGRIGYTF.

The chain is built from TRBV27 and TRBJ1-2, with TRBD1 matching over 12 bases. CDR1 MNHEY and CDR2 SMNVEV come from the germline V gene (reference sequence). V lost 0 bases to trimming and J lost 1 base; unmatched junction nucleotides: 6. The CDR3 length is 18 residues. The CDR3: CASSLSPGQGAGNYGYTF. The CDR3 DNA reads TGTGCCAGCAGTTTATCACCGGGACAGGGGGCTGGTAACTATGGCTACACCTTC.

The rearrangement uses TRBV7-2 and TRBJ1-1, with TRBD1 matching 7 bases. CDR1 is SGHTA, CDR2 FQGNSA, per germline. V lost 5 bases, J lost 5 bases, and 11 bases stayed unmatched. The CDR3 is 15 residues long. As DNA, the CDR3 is TGTGCCAGCAGCCCGAGGGGGCCTACTGGAACTGAAGCTTTCTTT. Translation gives CASSPRGPTGTEAFF.

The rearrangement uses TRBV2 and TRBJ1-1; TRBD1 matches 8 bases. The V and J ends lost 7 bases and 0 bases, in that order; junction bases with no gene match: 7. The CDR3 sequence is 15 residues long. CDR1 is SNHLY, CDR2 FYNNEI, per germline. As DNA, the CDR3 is TGTGCCAGCACCATGGACAGGGCGATGAACACTGAAGCTTTCTTT. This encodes CASTMDRAMNTEAFF. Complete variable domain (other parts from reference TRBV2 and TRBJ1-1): EPEVTQTPSHQVTQMGQEVILRCVPISNHLYFYWYRQILGQKVEFLVSFYNNEISEKSEIFDDQFSVERPDGSNFTLKIRSTKLEDSAMYFCASTMDRAMNTEAFFGQGTRLTVV.

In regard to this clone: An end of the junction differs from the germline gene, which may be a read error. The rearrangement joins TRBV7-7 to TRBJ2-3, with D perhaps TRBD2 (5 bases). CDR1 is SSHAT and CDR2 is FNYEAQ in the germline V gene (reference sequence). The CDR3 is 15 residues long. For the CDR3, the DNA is TGTGCTAGCAGCCCGTCCGGGGATTCCACAGATACGCAGTATTTT. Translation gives CASSPSGDSTDTQYF.